What follows describes a single T cell receptor beta chain. The table lists this clonotype with many counts. Its antigen remains unidentified. Nothing much larger sits one base from this clone, and base qualities are not available. Trimmed from V: 6 bases; trimmed from J: 10 bases; junction bases lacking a gene match: 15. Via the germline V gene, CDR1 is KGHSH and CDR2 LQKENI. There are 16 amino acids in the CDR3, from cysteine to phenylalanine inclusive. Just CDR3 DNA is preserved here, 48 bases in frame from base 1. Moderately to severely active disease, a Clinical Activity Score of at least 3, a NOSPECS grade of at least 4, and a duration under 3 months were present in ophthalmopathy patients. The study excluded patients with uncontrolled infections, other autoimmune diseases, pregnancy or lactation. Clinical symptoms, serum thyroxine and TRAb, thyroid ultrasound, and orbital computed tomography formed the basis for the diagnoses. PBMCs were separated from 7.5 to 10 ml of fresh peripheral blood using Ficoll-Paque density gradient centrifugation. Total RNA was extracted with Trizol reagent, and quality was checked on an Agilent 2100 Bioanalyzer.

The sample belongs to a study of T cells in Graves' hyperthyroidism and ophthalmopathy (dated by TCRdb to between 2018 and 2020). In the study overall: Peripheral blood was sampled at the time of initial diagnosis, prior to any treatment. The paper reports TCR Vbeta CDR3 sequencing of over 130 peripheral blood samples: under 45 ophthalmopathy, fewer than 85 hyperthyroidism and some 17 progressor patients. To identify TCR V-J signatures that set the groups apart, the researchers used a discovery cohort of about a hundred patients, made up of roughly 40 with Graves' ophthalmopathy and about 60 with stable Graves' hyperthyroidism. Prospective prediction of ophthalmopathy was tested in an independent validation cohort of 18 to 20 hyperthyroidism patients and some 17 patients who later progressed to ophthalmopathy. For training and testing, the 80 to 100 patients in the discovery cohort were randomly divided in a 7:3 ratio. The study also compared thyroid tissue and blood T-cell repertoires from about 6 Graves' hyperthyroidism patients. After sampling, hyperthyroidism patients received methimazole starting at 30 mg daily, and ophthalmopathy patients received high-dose intravenous methylprednisolone. Study-wide findings and limitations: No statistical method was used to fix the sample size in advance, and group allocation was not hidden from the investigators. A 13 V-J signature model separated ophthalmopathy from stable hyperthyroidism, with about 88% sensitivity and 81.08% specificity in cross-validation and 80%/75% in testing. In validation, progression to ophthalmopathy was predicted by the model with 55% to 71% sensitivity and 72.22% specificity, a median of approximately 6.5 months before onset. Blood samples also contained most of the expanded thyroid clonotypes (frequency above 0.001), which suggests that blood repertoires may reflect thyroid immune responses.

The TCR beta CDR3 regions were amplified from RNA transcripts. The first round of RT-PCR for the TCR CDR3 was performed with the HTBI primer set and the Qiagen OneStep RT-PCR kit. The libraries were constructed in a second round of multiplex PCR and then size-selected and purified. The libraries were sequenced on an Illumina HiSeq2000 using paired-end 100 bp reads. The study's own analysis went as follows. Raw data were processed with SOAPnuke, discarding reads with adapters, uncalled bases, mean Phred below 15, or no exact constant-primer or identifier match. COPE v1.2.5 was used to merge high-quality paired reads, and clonotypes were defined as unique nucleotide sequences. MiTCR v1.1 was used to align clonotypes to the IMGT TRBV, TRBD and TRBJ reference segments. Only V-J combinations with frequency above 0.0001, covering 99% to 99.2% of repertoires, were analysed. A TCS score was defined as the ratio of F50 (clonal expansion) to E x V (chaos), with BLOSUM62-based TCRdist applied between CDR3 peptides within each V-J. Welch's t-statistics and random forest reduced 450 to 600 V-J features to 13, which were used in a naive Bayes classifier (R e1071). TCRdb took the public reads, trimmed them with fastp at Q25, ran MiXCR for clone calling and kept in-frame beta chains. Identical CDR3 proteins give one entry, which carries the most common genes and DNA. TCRdb, not the authors, supplied the V and J calls. The sample table records hundreds of thousands of distinct CDR3 sequences; roughly 14% of these occur just once. Approximately 13% of the sample rests with the top ten.

The receptor was isolated from a man between 18 and 29 years old with Graves' ophthalmopathy. Here the chain combines TRBV18 and TRBJ1-6, and 7 junctional nucleotides match TRBD1. The specimen sequenced was blood. The CDR3 here reads CASSLLDRVLESPLHF. The DNA sequence is given as TGTGCCAGCTCCCTTCTTGACAGGGTGCTCGAGTCACCCCTCCACTTT.